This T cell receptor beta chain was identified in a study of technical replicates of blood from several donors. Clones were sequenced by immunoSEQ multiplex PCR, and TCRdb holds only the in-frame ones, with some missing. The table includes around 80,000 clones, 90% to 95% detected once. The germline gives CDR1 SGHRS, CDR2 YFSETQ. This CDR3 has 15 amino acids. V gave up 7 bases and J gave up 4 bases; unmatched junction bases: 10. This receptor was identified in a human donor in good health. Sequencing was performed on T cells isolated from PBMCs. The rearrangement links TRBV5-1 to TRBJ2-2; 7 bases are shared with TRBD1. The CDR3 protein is CASSPTGIITGELFF. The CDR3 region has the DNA TGCGCCAGCTCCCCGACAGGGATAATCACCGGGGAGCTGTTTTTT.